This T cell receptor beta chain was recorded in a study of Graves' ophthalmopathy and Graves' hyperthyroidism. For this clonotype: What it binds is not known.

V was trimmed by 2 bases and J by 11 bases, leaving 13 bases between them. The CDR3 runs 13 residues. The germline V gene encodes CDR1 WSHSY and CDR2 SAAADI. RNA served as the template for amplifying TCR beta CDR3 regions. The library came from an HTBI-primed first-round RT-PCR and a second-round multiplex PCR. TCRdb recomputed calls from the multiplex PCR reads with MiXCR, one row per CDR3 protein. Of 500,000 to 700,000 distinct CDR3 sequences listed, about 40% were seen once; the top ten hold 4% to 5%. Patients in the hyperthyroidism group, adults aged 18 to 65, were newly diagnosed, under 2 months' duration. Findings of the study overall: The blood repertoire also included most expanded thyroid clonotypes above 0.001 frequency. Stable hyperthyroidism and ophthalmopathy were told apart by a 13-signature model, which achieved approximately 87% sensitivity and 65% to 83% specificity.

This TCR was recovered from an adult man with Graves' hyperthyroidism. The chain joins TRBV10-2 to TRBJ1-5, with D possibly being TRBD1 (6 bases). Source material: peripheral blood or thyroid tissue (not recorded which). This CDR3 reads CASSENREETQHF. The CDR3 bases are TGCGCCAGCAGTGAGAACAGGGAGGAGACCCAGCATTTT.